These T cell receptor beta chains were read from a single sample in a study of T cell clonotyping in hematopoietic cell transplantation. Generated by immunoSEQ multiplex PCR, the TCRdb table keeps only in-frame clones and is missing some. The table lists about 5,000 clones, approximately 91% of them singletons. The sequences come from peripheral blood mononuclear cells, collected 100 days after allogeneic stem cell transplant. The receptors were sampled from a female patient in her fifties who had an allogeneic stem cell transplant from a related donor, so the T cells may come from the graft donor. Some clones in this sample may be carry-over from other donors' samples. The CDR3 runs from the conserved cysteine through the conserved F or W. D genes are given only for firm matches. Clone size, where shown, is once, few, many, or a class for clones that have expanded.

v_gene: TRBV10-3
d_gene: -
j_gene: TRBJ1-1
abundance: -
CDR3aa: CATSDPLQENTEAFF
CDR3nt: TGTGCCACCAGTGATCCCCTACAAGAGAACACTGAAGCTTTCTTT

v_gene: TRBV11-1
d_gene: -
j_gene: TRBJ2-7
abundance: few
CDR3aa: CASSLASAAYEQYF
CDR3nt: TGTGCCAGCAGCTTAGCGTCGGCGGCCTACGAGCAGTACTTC

v_gene: TRBV2
d_gene: -
j_gene: TRBJ1-5
abundance: once
CDR3aa: CASTPATANQPQHF
CDR3nt: TGTGCCAGCACCCCGGCGACAGCTAATCAGCCCCAGCATTTT

v_gene: TRBV18
d_gene: TRBD1
j_gene: TRBJ2-2
abundance: -
CDR3aa: CASSISGTGDGELFF
CDR3nt: TGTGCCAGCTCAATCTCAGGGACAGGCGACGGGGAGCTGTTTTTT

v_gene: TRBV28
d_gene: -
j_gene: TRBJ2-7
abundance: once
CDR3aa: CASKARQGLKYF
CDR3nt: TGTGCCAGCAAAGCTCGACAGGGACTAAAGTACTTC

v_gene: TRBV4-2
d_gene: TRBD1
j_gene: TRBJ1-5
abundance: -
CDR3aa: CASSPSGTGGEQPQHF
CDR3nt: TGTGCCAGCAGCCCTTCGGGGACAGGGGGAGAACAGCCCCAGCATTTT

v_gene: TRBV30
d_gene: -
j_gene: TRBJ1-2
abundance: -
CDR3aa: CAWMRQRSPGYTF
CDR3nt: TGTGCCTGGATGAGGCAGCGGAGCCCGGGCTACACCTTC

v_gene: TRBV4-2
d_gene: -
j_gene: TRBJ1-2
abundance: -
CDR3aa: CASSPLGRSPANYGYTF
CDR3nt: TGTGCCAGCAGCCCCCTGGGAAGATCCCCTGCTAACTATGGCTACACCTTC

v_gene: TRBV28
d_gene: -
j_gene: TRBJ2-7
abundance: -
CDR3aa: CASSFQVNYEQYF
CDR3nt: TGTGCCAGCAGTTTTCAGGTAAACTACGAGCAGTACTTC

v_gene: TRBV7-2
d_gene: -
j_gene: TRBJ2-5
abundance: -
CDR3aa: CASSLEVLAGRETQYF
CDR3nt: TGTGCCAGCAGCTTAGAGGTTTTGGCAGGTCGGGAGACCCAGTACTTC

v_gene: TRBV7-2
d_gene: -
j_gene: TRBJ1-1
abundance: -
CDR3aa: CASSFRHGGYTEAFF
CDR3nt: TGTGCCAGCAGCTTCCGACACGGGGGGTACACTGAAGCTTTCTTT

v_gene: TRBV27
d_gene: -
j_gene: TRBJ1-2
abundance: -
CDR3aa: CASSLFGRESGYTF
CDR3nt: TGTGCCAGCAGTTTATTTGGCCGAGAGAGCGGCTACACCTTC

v_gene: TRBV5-5
d_gene: TRBD1
j_gene: TRBJ1-6
abundance: -
CDR3aa: CASSLGQGLNNSPLHF
CDR3nt: TGTGCCAGCAGCCTGGGACAGGGCCTCAACAATTCACCCCTCCACTTT

v_gene: TRBV20-1
d_gene: -
j_gene: TRBJ1-2
abundance: -
CDR3aa: CSATGDGYTF
CDR3nt: TGCAGTGCTACAGGGGATGGCTACACCTTC

v_gene: TRBV28
d_gene: -
j_gene: TRBJ2-5
abundance: -
CDR3aa: CASSLFGTTMGTQYF
CDR3nt: TGTGCCAGCAGTTTATTTGGGACGACTATGGGGACCCAGTACTTC